This T cell receptor beta chain is from a study of graft-versus-host responses after intestinal transplantation. Study observations and caveats: HvG clone declines early post-transplant were associated with peak circulating GvH levels.

Clones were read by immunoSEQ multiplex PCR, and TCRdb kept only the in-frame ones, dropping some. The sample holds about 84,000 clones; 80% to 95% are singletons and the top ten take around 0.37%. On this clone: Its target is unknown.

Germline values: CDR1 SGHTA, CDR2 FQGNSA. The ends lost 4 bases at V and 11 bases at J; junction bases unmatched: 12. CDR3 size: 14 residues. Sequenced here: unstimulated CD4+ T cells sorted from spleen or lymph node cells, sampled before transplant. This TCR derives from a human donor who was the organ donor for an intestinal transplant. This chain links TRBV7-2 with TRBJ2-5; 8 bases match TRBD2. The CDR3 loop is CASSSRGGRTLQYF. The CDR3 DNA sequence: TGTGCCAGCAGCTCCCGGGGGGGCCGAACTTTGCAGTACTTC.